This TCR beta chain was sequenced during a study of glioma-infiltrating T cells. The wider study: Blood libraries targeted about 4.5- to 11-fold coverage of 750,000 to 1,000,000 T cells.

The iRepertoire nested amplicon-rescue multiplex PCR amplified TCR alpha and beta CDR3s from RNA. TCRdb analysed the multiplex PCR reads with MiXCR anew, one entry per CDR3 protein. The sample carries about 380,000 distinct CDR3 sequences, about 40% recorded once. V was cut by 5 bases and J by 6 bases, with 20 bases left in between. The CDR3 has 15 amino acids. Germline values: CDR1 SGHTA, CDR2 FQGNSA. The chain employs TRBV7-2 and TRBJ2-7, with D tentatively TRBD1 (6 bases). This TCR derives from a human donor with low-grade glioma or glioblastoma, undergoing nonglioma brain surgery, or in good health (not recorded which). Sequencing input: glioma tissue, nonneoplastic brain tissue, or PBMCs (not recorded which). In nucleotides, the CDR3 is TGTGCCAGCAGCGCCAGCGTCAGGGGTGAAGGCGAGCAGTACTTC. Encoded protein: CASSASVRGEGEQYF.